This T cell receptor (beta chain) was captured in a study of blood T cell repertoires in COVID-19. The wider study: Specimens from acute and convalescent COVID-19 originated in the United States, Italy and Spain. T cells, B-cell-depleted T cells, or PBMCs supplied cDNA or gDNA.

As processed by the authors: Reference gene primer amplification gave estimated nucleated cell counts. TCRdb's copy holds only in-frame clones and misses some; the assay was immunoSEQ multiplex PCR. That table gives V, J and clone size, and the DNA gave D and trimming. The sample has about 140,000 clones; around 83% are singletons. V lost 3 bases to trimming and J lost 2 bases, with 17 bases between them. CDR3 length equals 17 residues. Germline V gene data show CDR1 as LNHDA and CDR2 as SQIVND (reference sequence). This receptor was obtained from a woman older than 75 with acute or convalescent COVID-19. The chain is built from TRBV19 and TRBJ2-4; D is possibly TRBD1 (6 bases). The material sequenced was peripheral blood. The CDR3 DNA is TGTGCCAGTAGTATTTGGGCAGTGAGGGGGACCAAAAACATTCAGTACTTC. Translated: CASSIWAVRGTKNIQYF.